This TCR beta chain emerged from a study of beta chain features in type 1 diabetes (dated 2018 in TCRdb). For context, the study as a whole: Patients and healthy donors did not differ in mean age, gender distribution, total cell number or subset yield. Across all samples, around 99 million sorted cells were examined, and cell number per subset correlated strongly with RNA yield. The study compared the TCRB repertoires of sorted circulating CD4+ T cell subsets in recently diagnosed type 1 diabetes patients with those in matched healthy donors. Regulatory and stem cell-like memory subsets were isolated from only 8 patients and 8 healthy donors, whereas naive and central memory subsets came from all 30 or so donors.

Study-wide conclusions, independent of this receptor: HLA sub-analyses involved small numbers of individuals, so any influence of HLA type on TCRB rearrangement remained unresolved. At VDJ recombination sites, type 1 diabetes patients had fewer insertions and more deleted nucleotides, which implies abnormalities in thymic rearrangement. Because cDNA was sequenced instead of genomic DNA, activated cells with high expression could be over-represented, although the groups did not differ in activation or CD3 levels. PCR may preferentially amplify shorter templates, but because patient and control samples were amplified and corrected together, any resulting skew would affect both groups equally. In all four CD4+ subsets, TCRB CDR3 length was moderately but significantly shorter in type 1 diabetes patients. Naive, central memory and regulatory TCRB repertoires appeared more similar among patients than among healthy donors.

Concerning this clone: Its antigen specificity is not known. Per-base quality was not reported, and no clone a single base away is much larger than it.

From a lookup of the germline V gene (reference sequence), CDR1 and CDR2 are SGHNT and YYREEE. The CDR3, cysteine through phenylalanine, is 13 amino acids long. Kept here is only the CDR3 DNA, which spans 39 bases and is read in frame from base 1. V was cut back by 4 bases and J by 5 bases, leaving a gap of 9 bases between them. From each donor, a single peripheral blood sample of roughly 0.11 L on average was drawn into heparinised tubes. Naive, central memory, regulatory and stem cell-like memory CD4+ T cells were sorted on a BD FACSAria II using a panel including CD45RO, CCR7, CD25, CD127, CD95 and CD27. Purity was above 95% for every sorted population. PBMCs were isolated immediately by Lymphoprep density gradient centrifugation and stained directly without culture. So that batch effects would be minimized, each experiment stained and sorted samples in pairs, pairing one healthy donor with one patient.

All of the isolated RNA was reverse transcribed with the High Capacity cDNA Reverse Transcription Kit, so expressed TCRB transcripts were sequenced. Deep immunoSEQ sequencing was performed on naive, central memory and regulatory T cell samples, with an average of roughly 3.5 million total reads per sample. After sorted cells were lysed in RLT buffer, RNA was extracted with DNase-treated RNeasy Micro or Mini kits, with the choice depending on cell number. To prevent cross-contamination, each cell subset was processed individually, whereas patient and healthy donor samples were processed jointly. The immunoSEQ multiplex PCR was used to amplify TCRB sequences from cDNA, yielding 87-bp fragments that span the CDR3 region. Amplicons were sequenced on the Illumina HiSeq platform. As for how the authors treated the data: PCR bias was corrected computationally using synthetic template baselines, and reads within Hamming distance 2 were collapsed, with unmergeable singletons discarded. Reads were aligned against IMGT to assign V, D and J genes, CDR3 length and insertions or deletions at six rearrangement sites. Within each subset, clonotype counts were normalized to sorted cell number, after which true diversity and Gini coefficients were computed with the tcR R package. The overlap coefficient, calculated on TCRB nucleotide sequences, was used to measure repertoire sharing. TCRdb re-hosts the immuneACCESS table, in-frame sequences only. Its copies lack some clones; in the studies checked, an unresolved V gene accounts for under half of them, and the cause for the rest is not known. V, J and clone size were drawn from that table, and D and trimming were deduced from the DNA. The sample contains 330,000 or so clones, less than 15% of them found a single time. The top ten constitute over 5% of the sample.

This TCR was recovered from a man younger than 40 in good health. Source material: central memory CD4+ T cells from blood. The chain employs TRBV5-4 and TRBJ1-4, and the D gene may be TRBD1, 6 bases matching. CDR3 protein: CASSVTGNEKLFF. At the DNA level, the sequence is TGTGCCAGCAGCGTTACAGGGAATGAAAAACTGTTTTTT.